The clone carrying this T cell receptor beta chain showed up many times. Its target is unknown. TCRdb re-called the PCR reads with MiXCR, one entry per CDR3 protein. The sample lists approximately 630,000 distinct CDR3 sequences, roughly 25% occurring once. This sample is drawn from a study of molecular identifiers for immune sequencing clone quantification. Study outcomes and limitations: Spike-in Jurkat TCR RNA from a single cell reportedly registered among 900,000 to 1,000,000 naive cells. Identical TCR molecules can share a barcode, and this sharing could underestimate highly expanded clone sizes. The share of molecules held by clones above 20 RNA copies was over 97% in effector cells and under 1% in naive cells.

It was from roughly 21,000 to 960,000 sorted cells, with 10%, 30% or 50% RNA, that naive CD8 libraries came. The CDR3 contains 17 residues. Looked up from germline, CDR1 is MGHRA and CDR2 is YSYEKL. V was pared by 0 bases and J by 3 bases, with 18 bases between. The sample taken for sequencing was naive CD8+ T cells from blood, with Jurkat cell RNA spiked in. Subset: FACS-sorted CD8+CD4-CCR7+CD45RA+ naive T cells. The gene calls are TRBV4-1 and TRBJ2-7, with D perhaps matching TRBD1 (5 bases). The receptor was derived from a human donor in good health. Some libraries in this study had Jurkat cell RNA spiked in. In DNA, the CDR3 is TGCGCCAGCAGCCAAGAACCCGGACAATTTGAATACTACGAGCAGTACTTC. It encodes CASSQEPGQFEYYEQYF.